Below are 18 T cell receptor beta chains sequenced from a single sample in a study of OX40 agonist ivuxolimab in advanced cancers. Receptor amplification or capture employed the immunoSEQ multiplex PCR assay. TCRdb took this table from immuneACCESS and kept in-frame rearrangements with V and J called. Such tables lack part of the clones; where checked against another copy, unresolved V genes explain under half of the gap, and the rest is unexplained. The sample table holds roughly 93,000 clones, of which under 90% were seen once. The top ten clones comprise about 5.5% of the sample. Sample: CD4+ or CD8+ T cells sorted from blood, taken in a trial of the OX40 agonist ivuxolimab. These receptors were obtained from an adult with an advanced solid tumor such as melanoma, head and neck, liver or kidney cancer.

CDR3 in amino acids: CASSPQSYSNQPQHF. In DNA form, the CDR3 reads TGTGCCAGCAGTCCCCAGAGTTATAGCAATCAGCCCCAGCATTTT. This rearrangement joins TRBV6-5 to TRBJ1-5; no clear D gene. CDR3 length equals 15 residues. V was pared by 5 bases and J by 0 bases, with 11 bases between. CDR1 and CDR2 from the germline V gene are MNHEY and SVGAGI.

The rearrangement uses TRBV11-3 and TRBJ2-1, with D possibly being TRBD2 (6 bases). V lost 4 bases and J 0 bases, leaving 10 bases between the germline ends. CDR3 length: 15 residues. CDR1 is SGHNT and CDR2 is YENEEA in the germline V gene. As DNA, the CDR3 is TGTGCCAGCAGCTCGGACGGGAGCTCCTACAATGAGCAGTTCTTC. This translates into CASSSDGSSYNEQFF.

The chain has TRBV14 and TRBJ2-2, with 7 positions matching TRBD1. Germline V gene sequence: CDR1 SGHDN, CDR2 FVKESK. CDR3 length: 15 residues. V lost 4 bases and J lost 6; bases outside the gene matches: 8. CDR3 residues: CASSREQGPPGELFF. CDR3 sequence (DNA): TGTGCCAGCAGCCGTGAACAGGGGCCACCCGGGGAGCTGTTTTTT.

The CDR3 region has the DNA TGTGCCAGCTCACCGTTCGGGACTCCGGGGGAGCCCCAGCATTTT. The encoded protein is CASSPFGTPGEPQHF. The chain joins TRBV18 to TRBJ1-5, with a weak D call TRBD1 (5 bases). The germline gives CDR1 KGHSH, CDR2 LQKENI. The V gene lost 3 bases and the J gene lost 8 bases, with 17 bases spanning the gap. This CDR3 has 15 residues.

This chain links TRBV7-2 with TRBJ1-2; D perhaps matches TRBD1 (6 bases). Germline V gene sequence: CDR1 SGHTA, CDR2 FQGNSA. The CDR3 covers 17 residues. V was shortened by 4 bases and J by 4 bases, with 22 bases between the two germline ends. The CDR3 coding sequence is TGTGCCAGCAGCTCCCGCCCTACAGGGTACGAGAGCTATGGCTACACCTTC. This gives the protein CASSSRPTGYESYGYTF.

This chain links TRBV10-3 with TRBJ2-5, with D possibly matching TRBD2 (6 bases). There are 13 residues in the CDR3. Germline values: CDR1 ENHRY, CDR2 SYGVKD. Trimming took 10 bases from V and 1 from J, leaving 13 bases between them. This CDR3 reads CATTPGGQETQYF. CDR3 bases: TGTGCCACCACGCCCGGGGGCCAAGAGACCCAGTACTTC.

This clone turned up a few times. CDR3 residues: CATTLGLGVFQETQYF. The CDR3 coding sequence is TGCGCCACCACGCTTGGGTTAGGTGTCTTCCAAGAGACCCAGTACTTC. V and J are TRBV5-1 and TRBJ2-5; D gene ambiguous. Germline V gene sequence: CDR1 SGHRS, CDR2 YFSETQ. V lost 9 bases to trimming and J lost 1 base, with 22 bases between them. This CDR3 has 16 residues. Full variable domain (remainder filled in from reference TRBV5-1 and TRBJ2-5): KAGVTQTPRYLIKTRGQQVTLSCSPISGHRSVSWYQQTPGQGLQFLFEYFSETQRNKGNFPGRFSGRQFSNSRSEMNVSTLELGDSALYLCATTLGLGVFQETQYFGPGTRLLVL.

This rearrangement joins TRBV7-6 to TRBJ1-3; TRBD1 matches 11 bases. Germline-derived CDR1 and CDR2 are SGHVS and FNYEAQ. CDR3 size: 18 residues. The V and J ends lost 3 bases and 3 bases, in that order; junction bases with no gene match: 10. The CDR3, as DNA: TGTGCCAGCAGCTTTCCGACACCGGGACAGGGGGGTGGAAACACCATATATTTT. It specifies CASSFPTPGQGGGNTIYF.

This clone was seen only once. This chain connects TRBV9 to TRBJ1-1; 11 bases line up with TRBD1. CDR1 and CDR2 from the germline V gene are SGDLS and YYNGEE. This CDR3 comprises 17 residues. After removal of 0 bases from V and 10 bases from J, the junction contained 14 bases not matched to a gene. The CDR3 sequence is CASSVAPRGDRGERAFF. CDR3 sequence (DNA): TGTGCCAGCAGCGTAGCCCCTAGGGGGGACAGGGGGGAAAGAGCTTTCTTT.

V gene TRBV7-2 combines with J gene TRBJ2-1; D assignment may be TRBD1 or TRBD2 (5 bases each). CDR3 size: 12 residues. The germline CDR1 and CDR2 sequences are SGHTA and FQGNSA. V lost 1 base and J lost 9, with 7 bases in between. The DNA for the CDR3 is TGTGCCAGCAGCTTAGAGAGGGGTGAGCAGTTCTTC. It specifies CASSLERGEQFF.

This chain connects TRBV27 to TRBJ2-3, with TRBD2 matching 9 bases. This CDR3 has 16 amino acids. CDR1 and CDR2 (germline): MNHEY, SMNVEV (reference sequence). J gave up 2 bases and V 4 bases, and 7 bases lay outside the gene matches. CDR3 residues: CASSSGTSRYTDTQYF. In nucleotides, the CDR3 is TGTGCCAGCAGTTCCGGGACTAGCCGGTACACAGATACGCAGTATTTT.

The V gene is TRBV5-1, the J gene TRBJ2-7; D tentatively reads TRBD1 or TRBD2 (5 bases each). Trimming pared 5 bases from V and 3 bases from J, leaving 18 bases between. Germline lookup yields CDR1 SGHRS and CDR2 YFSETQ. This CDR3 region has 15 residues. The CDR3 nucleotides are TGCGCCAGCAGGCAAACCGGGACGGTAGACTACGAGCAGTACTTC. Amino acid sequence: CASRQTGTVDYEQYF.

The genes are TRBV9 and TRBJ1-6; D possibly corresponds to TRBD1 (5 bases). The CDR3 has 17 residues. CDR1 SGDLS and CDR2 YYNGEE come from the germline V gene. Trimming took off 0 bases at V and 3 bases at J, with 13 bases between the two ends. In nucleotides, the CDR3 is TGTGCCAGCAGCGTAGAGGTGACAGCGCGCTATAATTCACCCCTCCACTTT. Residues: CASSVEVTARYNSPLHF.

The CDR3 here is CASSQSGDTLLYDTQYF. CDR3 sequence (DNA): TGTGCCAGCAGCCAATCCGGGGACACACTGCTGTACGATACGCAGTATTTT. This chain joins TRBV16 and TRBJ2-3; possibly TRBD1 for D (6 bases). Trimming left V 0 bases short and J 6 bases short, with 19 bases between. CDR3 length: 17 amino acids. Germline assignment: CDR1 KGHSY and CDR2 FQNENV.

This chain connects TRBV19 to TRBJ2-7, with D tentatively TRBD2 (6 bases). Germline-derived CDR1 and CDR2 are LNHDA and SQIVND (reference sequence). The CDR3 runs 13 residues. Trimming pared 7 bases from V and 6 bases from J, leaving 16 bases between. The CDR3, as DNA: TGTGCCAGTACCCGGACTAATGGCGGCGAGCAGTACTTC. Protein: CASTRTNGGEQYF. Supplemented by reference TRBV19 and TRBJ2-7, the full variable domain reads DGGITQSPKYLFRKEGQNVTLSCEQNLNHDAMYWYRQDPGQGLRLIYYSQIVNDFQKGDIAEGYSVSREKKESFPLTVTSAQKNPTAFYLCASTRTNGGEQYFGPGTRLTVT.

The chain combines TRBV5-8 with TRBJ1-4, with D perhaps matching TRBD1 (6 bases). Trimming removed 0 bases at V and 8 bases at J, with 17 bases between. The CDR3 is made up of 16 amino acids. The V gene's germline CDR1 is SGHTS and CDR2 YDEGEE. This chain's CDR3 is CASSLDRITGNEKLFF. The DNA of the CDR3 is TGTGCCAGCAGCTTGGATCGGATCACAGGGAACGAAAAACTGTTTTTT.

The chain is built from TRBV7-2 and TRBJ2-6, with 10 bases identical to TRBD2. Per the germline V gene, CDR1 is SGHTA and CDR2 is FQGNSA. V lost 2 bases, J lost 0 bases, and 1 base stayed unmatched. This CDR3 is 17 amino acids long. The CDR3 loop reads CASSLLAGDSGANVLTF. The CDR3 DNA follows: TGTGCCAGCAGCTTACTAGCGGGAGACTCTGGGGCCAACGTCCTGACTTTC.

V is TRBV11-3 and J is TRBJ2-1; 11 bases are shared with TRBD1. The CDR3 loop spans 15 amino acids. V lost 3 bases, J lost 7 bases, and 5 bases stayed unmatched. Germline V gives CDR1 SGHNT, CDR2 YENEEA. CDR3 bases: TGTGCCAGCAGCTTGGACAGGGGGCGCCGGAATGAGCAGTTCTTC. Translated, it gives CASSLDRGRRNEQFF.